The 27 T cell receptor beta chains below come from one sample, sequenced in a study of blood T cell repertoires in COVID-19. Method: immunoSEQ multiplex PCR; TCRdb's copy keeps in-frame clones and lacks some. The data hold around 300,000 clones, with 80% to 90% observed a single time. Sequenced input: peripheral blood. The receptors stem from a woman aged 70-85 years with acute or convalescent COVID-19.

The chain recombines TRBV6-5 with TRBJ1-2; a possible D gene is TRBD1 (6 bases). Germline V gene sequence: CDR1 MNHEY, CDR2 SVGAGI. V was clipped by 7 bases and J by 1 base, with 16 bases between them. This CDR3 region has 15 residues. The CDR3 loop is CASTQGKDSNYGYTF. CDR3 sequence (DNA): TGTGCCAGCACCCAAGGAAAGGACAGTAACTATGGCTACACCTTC.

The CDR3: CASSGSSGAGSPLHF. In DNA, the CDR3 is TGTGCCAGCAGTGGATCTTCCGGCGCGGGGTCACCCCTCCACTTT. The chain carries TRBV6-6 and TRBJ1-6; D uncertain. Per germline, CDR1 MNHNY and CDR2 SVGAGI (reference sequence). Trimming shortened V by 5 bases and J by 10 bases, and 18 bases separated the two germline ends. This CDR3 is 15 amino acids long.

The chain couples TRBV7-6 to TRBJ1-1, with 7 nucleotides matching TRBD1. The CDR3 totals 16 residues. Germline V lookup: CDR1 SGHVS, CDR2 FNYEAQ. With V trimmed by 3 bases and J by 4 bases, 11 bases remained unmatched. DNA for the CDR3: TGTGCCAGCAGCTTCTTCGGGGACAGCGGGTTCACTGAAGCTTTCTTT. Translating it yields CASSFFGDSGFTEAFF.

The V gene is TRBV6-5, the J gene TRBJ1-1; TRBD1 might be the D (6 bases). This CDR3 has 13 amino acids. V dropped 0 bases and J dropped 10 bases, with 12 bases sitting between them. Per the germline V gene, CDR1 is MNHEY and CDR2 is SVGAGI. The CDR3 protein is CASSYSRGGGAFF. The CDR3 DNA sequence: TGTGCCAGCAGTTACTCGAGGGGGGGAGGAGCTTTCTTT.

V usage is TRBV6-6 and J usage is TRBJ1-1, with D perhaps matching TRBD1 (5 bases). Trimming stripped 6 bases from V and 7 bases from J, with 15 bases between. From germline, CDR1 is MNHNY and CDR2 SVGAGI (reference sequence). CDR3 length: 13 amino acids. This chain's CDR3 is CASSQLGAGEAFF. The CDR3 DNA follows: TGTGCCAGCAGCCAATTAGGGGCCGGTGAAGCTTTCTTT.

A single count supports this clone. This chain uses TRBV24-1 with TRBJ2-7; TRBD1 matches 7 bases. The CDR3 sequence is 16 residues long. Per the germline V gene, CDR1 is KGHDR and CDR2 is SFDVKD. Trimming took 4 bases from V and 5 from J; bases not matched to a gene: 13. The CDR3 DNA reads TGTGCCACCAGTGACCCCGACAGGGAGAGGGGAGACGAGCAGTACTTC. This encodes CATSDPDRERGDEQYF.

In DNA form, the CDR3 reads TGTGCCAGCAGCTATGCCGGGACTAGCGGGAAGTACAATGAGCAGTTCTTC. As protein: CASSYAGTSGKYNEQFF. The chain combines TRBV5-4 with TRBJ2-1; TRBD2 matches at 13 bases. The CDR3 has 17 residues. Per germline, CDR1 SGHNT and CDR2 YYREEE (reference sequence). Trimming at V came to 3 bases and at J to 4 bases, leaving 7 bases not matched to a gene.

The CDR3 loop is CASSVGGSSSPLHF. The CDR3 DNA is TGTGCCAGCAGCGTGGGGGGATCAAGTTCACCCCTCCACTTT. This chain joins TRBV9 and TRBJ1-6; TRBD1 might be the D (5 bases). In germline, CDR1 is SGDLS, CDR2 YYNGEE. Trimming shortened V by 2 bases and J by 9 bases, and 12 bases separated the two germline ends. This CDR3 spans 14 amino acids.

This chain links TRBV5-1 with TRBJ2-7; tentative D call: TRBD2 (6 bases). From germline, CDR1 is SGHRS and CDR2 YFSETQ. The CDR3 is 15 residues long. Trimming took off 4 bases at V and 5 bases at J, with 19 bases between the two ends. The CDR3 protein is CASSPEGRAGHEQYF. The CDR3 DNA follows: TGCGCCAGCAGCCCGGAGGGTAGAGCGGGCCACGAGCAGTACTTC.

The rearrangement uses TRBV4-1 and TRBJ2-3, with 8 nucleotides matching TRBD1. The length of the CDR3 is 17 residues. J gave up 2 bases and V 2 bases, and 9 bases lay outside the gene matches. The V gene's germline CDR1 is MGHRA and CDR2 YSYEKL. CDR3 sequence reads: CASSQQGAISVTDTQYF. The CDR3 coding sequence is TGCGCCAGCAGCCAACAGGGGGCTATTTCCGTCACAGATACGCAGTATTTT.

This clone appeared once. This sequence joins TRBV11-3 and TRBJ1-1, with D maybe TRBD1 (6 bases). This CDR3 is 14 amino acids long. Germline values: CDR1 SGHNT, CDR2 YENEEA. The ends were cut back, 5 bases at V and 10 bases at J, with 20 bases in the middle. The CDR3 loop is CASSPGVRGGRAFF. The CDR3 DNA sequence: TGTGCCAGCAGCCCAGGCGTGAGGGGGGGGCGAGCTTTCTTT.

This chain uses TRBV2 with TRBJ2-7, with D perhaps matching TRBD1 (6 bases). CDR1 and CDR2 from the germline V gene are SNHLY and FYNNEI. With 5 bases removed from V and 7 bases from J, the gap between germline ends came to 18 bases. This CDR3 contains 14 residues. CDR3 DNA sequence: TGTGCCAGCAGTACAGGGATCCTTACTTGGGAGCAGTACTTC. This gives the protein CASSTGILTWEQYF.

The chain links TRBV3-1 (or the pseudogene TRBV3-2) to TRBJ1-1; 7 nucleotides line up with TRBD1. The germline CDR1 and CDR2 sequences are LGHDT and YNNKEL (reference sequence). The CDR3 totals 14 residues. Trimming cost V 3 bases and J 8 bases; bases outside gene matches: 9. CDR3 sequence reads: CASSQRDRVGEAFF. The CDR3 nucleotides are TGTGCCAGCAGCCAGCGCGACAGGGTTGGGGAAGCTTTCTTT.

V gene TRBV7-2 combines with J gene TRBJ2-1; 8 nucleotides agree with TRBD2. The CDR3 length is 14 residues. Germline CDR1 SGHTA, CDR2 FQGNSA. After removal of 3 bases from V and 9 bases from J, the junction contained 7 bases not matched to a gene. CDR3 bases: TGTGCCAGCAGCTTTCGGGGGGGCCAGGGTGAGCAGTTCTTC. It specifies CASSFRGGQGEQFF. The full variable domain, with the rest looked up from reference TRBV7-2 and TRBJ2-1, is GAGVSQSPSNKVTEKGKDVELRCDPISGHTALYWYRQSLGQGLEFLIYFQGNSAPDKSGLPSDRFSAERTGGSVSTLTIQRTQQEDSAVYLCASSFRGGQGEQFFGPGTRLTVL.

The chain couples TRBV15 to TRBJ1-4; 11 bases fit TRBD1. The V segment lost 0 bases and the J segment 10 bases; nucleotides outside the gene matches: 7. This CDR3 comprises 16 residues. The germline CDR1 and CDR2 sequences are LNHNV and YYDKDF (reference sequence). CDR3 nucleotides: TGTGCCACCAGCAGAGATCCTGGGACAGGGGGAGGAAAACTGTTTTTT. This gives the protein CATSRDPGTGGGKLFF.

This chain links TRBV5-1 with TRBJ1-2; TRBD1 agrees at 11 bases. The ends lost 3 bases at V and 4 bases at J; junction bases unmatched: 5. Germline CDR1 SGHRS, CDR2 YFSETQ. There are 15 residues in the CDR3. In nucleotides, the CDR3 is TGCGCCAGCAGCTCCGGGACAGGGGGTGCCTATGGCTACACCTTC. It specifies CASSSGTGGAYGYTF.

This clone was recorded only once. This sequence joins TRBV18 and TRBJ1-1, with 7 bases matching TRBD1. Trimming took 6 bases from V and 7 from J; bases not matched to a gene: 8. Germline-derived CDR1 and CDR2 are KGHSH and LQKENI. The CDR3 consists of 13 residues. The CDR3: CASSPGQDVEAFF. The DNA of the CDR3 is TGTGCCAGCTCCCCAGGACAGGACGTTGAAGCTTTCTTT.

This clone occurred once. V gene TRBV20-1 combines with J gene TRBJ2-3; D is perhaps TRBD2 (6 bases). This CDR3 has 15 amino acids. V lost 3 bases and J 4 bases, leaving 17 bases between the germline ends. The germline gives CDR1 DFQATT, CDR2 SNEGSKA (reference sequence). CDR3 bases: TGCAGTGCTAGTCGTGGTAGCGGAGGGGCAGATACGCAGTATTTT. Its protein product is CSASRGSGGADTQYF.

This chain joins TRBV9 and TRBJ2-2; D might be TRBD2 (7 bases). Germline V gene sequence: CDR1 SGDLS, CDR2 YYNGEE. V lost 7 bases to trimming and J lost 4 bases, with 20 bases between them. The length of the CDR3 is 16 residues. The CDR3 protein is CASGLGGGASTGELFF. In DNA, the CDR3 is TGTGCCAGCGGACTAGGGGGGGGCGCCTCCACCGGGGAGCTGTTTTTT.

J is TRBJ1-2 and V is TRBV2, with D maybe TRBD1 (5 bases). Germline assignment: CDR1 SNHLY and CDR2 FYNNEI. This CDR3 comprises 14 residues. V was shortened by 8 bases and J by 8 bases, with 21 bases between the two germline ends. CDR3 bases: TGTGCCAGCTCCCCCTTTGGGGCAGGACGGGGCTACACCTTC. This encodes CASSPFGAGRGYTF.

The chain employs TRBV19 and TRBJ1-3; D is unresolved. Trimming cost V 7 bases and J 1 base, with 8 bases left between them. Germline values: CDR1 LNHDA, CDR2 SQIVND (reference sequence). The CDR3 covers 13 residues. The CDR3 spells CASTAYSGNTIYF. For the CDR3, the DNA is TGTGCCAGTACCGCCTATTCTGGAAACACCATATATTTT.

The chain couples TRBV7-9 to TRBJ2-4, with 8 nucleotides matching TRBD2. With V trimmed by 5 bases and J by 0 bases, 3 bases remained unmatched. The CDR3 sequence is 15 residues long. The germline V gene encodes CDR1 SEHNR and CDR2 FQNEAQ (reference sequence). The CDR3 here is CASSLTSGAKNIQYF. The CDR3 DNA reads as TGTGCCAGCAGCCTTACTAGCGGAGCCAAAAACATTCAGTACTTC.

The V gene is TRBV11-2, the J gene TRBJ1-1; 7 nucleotides agree with TRBD1. The CDR3 totals 16 residues. V was pared by 5 bases and J by 0 bases, with 9 bases of the junction left unmatched. Germline-derived CDR1 and CDR2 are SGHAT and FQNNGV. The CDR3 nucleotides read TGTGCCAGCAGCCGACAGGGTACAATCATGAACACTGAAGCTTTCTTT. Translation: CASSRQGTIMNTEAFF. The full variable domain, its missing parts supplied by reference TRBV11-2 and TRBJ1-1, is EAGVAQSPRYKIIEKRQSVAFWCNPISGHATLYWYQQILGQGPKLLIQFQNNGVVDDSQLPKDRFSAERLKGVDSTLKIQPAKLEDSAVYLCASSRQGTIMNTEAFFGQGTRLTVV.

This clone was counted only a few times. The rearrangement joins TRBV6-4 to TRBJ1-2, with TRBD1 matching over 7 bases. V shed 5 bases and J 6 bases; nucleotides not matched to a gene: 6. The CDR3 is made up of 13 amino acids. The germline gives CDR1 MRHNA, CDR2 SNTAGT. The CDR3 coding sequence is TGTGCCAGCAGTCCTACAGGGGTACATGGCTACACCTTC. This encodes CASSPTGVHGYTF.

This sequence joins TRBV24-1 and TRBJ2-1, with D possibly matching TRBD2 (7 bases). The CDR3 contains 15 residues. Trimming left V 3 bases short and J 9 bases short, with 17 bases between. Per germline, CDR1 KGHDR and CDR2 SFDVKD. The CDR3 region is CATSDNRGAPSEQFF. CDR3 coding DNA: TGTGCCACCAGTGATAATCGGGGGGCCCCAAGTGAGCAGTTCTTC.

The genes are TRBV19 and TRBJ1-5; the D gene is possibly TRBD1 (6 bases). CDR1 LNHDA and CDR2 SQIVND come from the germline V gene (reference sequence). The CDR3 runs to 15 residues. Trimming took 6 bases from V and 3 from J, leaving 15 bases between them. The CDR3 loop reads CASSGFGTPNQPQHF. Here the CDR3 DNA reads TGTGCCAGTAGCGGTTTCGGGACACCCAATCAGCCCCAGCATTTT.

The V call is TRBV6-5, the J call TRBJ1-1; the D is unclear. CDR3 size: 14 residues. Trimming pared 9 bases from V and 1 base from J, leaving 15 bases between. Germline V lookup: CDR1 MNHEY, CDR2 SVGAGI. The CDR3 DNA is TGTGCCAGTCGACCGGGTGTGGCGAACACTGAAGCTTTCTTT. Protein: CASRPGVANTEAFF.